This T cell receptor (beta chain) stems from a study of T-cell memory formation after mild COVID-19 (TCRdb year 2021). Context from the whole study: TCR sequence clusters from the two donors were found to be largely donor specific. In a couple of donors, T-cell clones that expanded and contracted after mild COVID-19 were tracked by sequencing TCRalpha and TCRbeta repertoires over time. Two young, previously healthy adult volunteers, one female and one male, were included in the cohort. Overall study outcomes, separate from this receptor: Balanced CD4/CD8 phenotypes were observed for clones contracting from day 15 to 85, whereas a bias towards CD4+ was observed for a second wave of clones expanding from day 15 to 37. SARS-CoV-2 specificity was not confirmed for the second-wave clones peaking on day 37. Some responding clones were found in pre-infection memory, which suggests that pre-existing cross-reactive memory T cells took part in the SARS-CoV-2 response. Contracting CD4+ clones were located mainly in the CM and EM memory subsets, whereas CD8+ clones were found to be enriched in EMRA. Only two mild cases were covered in the study, and larger cohorts including severe cases with pre-infection samples were considered necessary.

V is shortened by 1 base, J by 4 bases, and the region joining them spans 13 bases. Measured from the cysteine to the phenylalanine, the CDR3 is 15 residues long. Only the CDR3 DNA stays, 45 bases, in frame from base 1. The germline V gene supplies CDR1 SGDLS and CDR2 YYNGEE. PBMCs were isolated by Ficoll-Paque density gradient centrifugation. Regarding this clonotype: Its antigen target is currently unknown. Base qualities are not recorded, but no much larger clone differs from it by a single base.

The sequencing machine was an Illumina NovaSeq 6000. Using 5'RACE with constant-segment primers, TCRalpha and TCRbeta cDNA libraries were constructed, with sample barcodes and unique molecular identifiers added in the process. Trizol reagent was used to extract RNA from every sample. Libraries were amplified in two PCR steps, with a second sample barcode and Illumina TruSeq adapters added in the second step. Sequencing of the libraries was done on an Illumina NovaSeq, producing 2 x 150 bp paired-end reads. The source study handled its data this way. Reads were demultiplexed and collapsed into UMI-guided consensus sequences with migec v1.2.7. Using mixcr v2.1.11, UMI consensuses were aligned to TRA and TRB V and J templates and then assembled into clonotypes. A clonotype was counted as expanded or contracted only if both edgeR and NoisET called the change significant, with noise models trained on biological replicates. For edgeR calls, the thresholds were a false discovery rate-adjusted p below 0.01 and a log2 fold-change of 1. As an exploratory analysis of dynamics, max-normalized trajectories of the 1000 most abundant clonotypes were examined by PCA with hierarchical clustering. Separately sequenced CD4+ and CD8+ repertoires were used to assign a CD4 or CD8 phenotype to each responding clone. TCRdb trimmed public reads at Q25 via fastp, called clones via MiXCR and kept in-frame beta chains. For every CDR3 protein sequence, its rows merge into one entry that carries the most common genes and DNA. These V and J calls rely on TCRdb rather than the paper's analysis. The sample includes 130,000 to 150,000 distinct CDR3 sequences, with less than 20% observed a single time. The ten largest clones take up about 2.3% of the sample.

The chain couples TRBV9 to TRBJ2-3, with no reliable assignment of the D segment. Sequencing was done on a sample of PBMCs or a T cell subset sorted from them (not recorded which). This clonotype was obtained from an adult woman who had mild COVID-19 (a few samples of this study predate the infection). The sample titles of this study are shuffled in the database, so cell type and time point are left out; the donor was told from shared clones. In nucleotides, the sequence is TGTGCCAGCAGCGTACAAGGCACCCTCGCAGATACGCAGTATTTT. This gives the protein CASSVQGTLADTQYF.